This T cell receptor beta chain was obtained from a study of memory CD4+ T cells and cytomegalovirus serostatus. Whole-study results and caveats: Each of approximately 73 CMV-associated TCRbeta sequences occurred in one to five individuals.

Worth noting for this clone: Its antigen is not identified.

TCRdb's copy holds only in-frame clones and misses some; the assay was immunoSEQ multiplex PCR. Counted here are tens of thousands of clones, 70% to 80% occurring once; the ten biggest clones make up about 5.8%. Single viable CD3+CD4+CD8-CD45RO+ cells were sorted as the memory CD4+ T cells. After thawing, CD4+ T cells were positively selected. J lost 0 bases, V lost 5 bases, and 5 bases had no gene match. CDR3 length: 15 residues. Germline CDR1 and CDR2: SGHVS and FNYEAQ. This receptor was obtained from an adult in good health and CMV-seropositive. V gene TRBV7-6 combines with J gene TRBJ2-3; 7 positions match TRBD2. Material for sequencing was memory CD4+ T cells from blood. The CDR3 loop reads CASSLGSGSTDTQYF. DNA for the CDR3: TGTGCCAGCAGCCTCGGTAGCGGGAGCACAGATACGCAGTATTTT.